Listed below are T cell receptor beta chains from one sample, sequenced in a study of CD8 T cells in Susac syndrome. TCRdb reanalysed the immunoSEQ multiplex PCR reads using MiXCR and keeps one entry per CDR3 protein. Among roughly 250,000 distinct CDR3 sequences, 90% to 97% were seen once, and the ten largest hold 0.08% to 0.11%. The sample consisted of CD4+ T cells from PBMCs. All receptors derive from a human donor with Susac syndrome. The CDR3 runs from the conserved cysteine through the conserved F or W. D genes are given only for firm matches. Not every row has a clone size; where given, it reads once, few, many or a size class.

V gene	J gene	D gene	clone size	CDR3 DNA	CDR3 protein
TRBV20-1	TRBJ2-1	TRBD2	.	TGCAGTGCTAGAGATCTCATCCTAGCGGGAGGGACTGATATAGACAATGAGCAGTTCTTC	CSARDLILAGGTDIDNEQFF
TRBV29-1	TRBJ2-1	TRBD2	.	TGCAGAGTACTAGCGGGGAATGAGCAGTTCTTC	CRVLAGNEQFF
TRBV2	TRBJ1-1	.	.	TGTGCCAGCGCGAACCAGAACACTGAAGCTTTCTTT	CASANQNTEAFF
TRBV29-1	TRBJ2-1	.	.	TGCAGCGGGACTAACCGATATGAGCAGTTCTTC	CSGTNRYEQFF
TRBV7-8	TRBJ2-6	TRBD1	.	TGTGCCAGCAGCAGCGGTCCGGGGGACAGGGGACCTGGGGCCAACGTCCTGACTTTC	CASSSGPGDRGPGANVLTF
TRBV3-1	TRBJ2-7	.	.	TGTGCCAGCAGCCAATATGGACCTGGCACCTACGAGCAGTACTTC	CASSQYGPGTYEQYF
TRBV25-1	TRBJ1-1	.	.	TGTGCCAGCAGTGGGTCCGGGCATGTGTTATCTGAAGCTTTCTTT	CASSGSGHVLSEAFF
TRBV2	TRBJ2-7	TRBD2	.	TGTGCCAGCAGCGAAGCCCCCTTGGTAGCGGGGATGCAGTACTTC	CASSEAPLVAGMQYF
TRBV30	TRBJ1-1	.	once	TGTGCCCATCGTAGACAGGAGAACACTGAAGCTTTCTTT	CAHRRQENTEAFF
TRBV18	TRBJ1-1	.	once	TGTGCCAGCTCACTCCAACAGGGTTACATGAACACTGAAGCTTTCTTT	CASSLQQGYMNTEAFF
TRBV7-2	TRBJ2-3	.	.	TGTGCCAGCAGGATGTACGGGTGGACCACAGATACGCAGTATTTT	CASRMYGWTTDTQYF
TRBV7-3	TRBJ2-5	.	.	TGTGCCAGCACACTGTACAGGGTGGAGACCCAGTACTTC	CASTLYRVETQYF
TRBV20-1	TRBJ1-5	.	.	TGCAGTGCTAGAGATCCGGTCCATCCCCAGCCCCAGCATTTT	CSARDPVHPQPQHF
TRBV4-1	TRBJ1-5	.	.	TGCGCCAGCAGCCCAGCCAGACAGCCCAATCAGCCCCAGCATTTT	CASSPARQPNQPQHF
TRBV12-3/TRBV12-4	TRBJ1-3	.	once	TGTGCCAGCAGTTTCCAGGGGTCGGGAAACACCATATATTTT	CASSFQGSGNTIYF
TRBV7-2	TRBJ1-2	.	.	TGTGCCAGCAGCTTAGGGCAGCCTCTCTATGGCTACACCTTC	CASSLGQPLYGYTF
TRBV29-1	TRBJ2-7	.	.	TGCAGCGTTGCACAAACAGGGAGACTGGACGAGCAGTACTTC	CSVAQTGRLDEQYF
TRBV25-1	TRBJ2-1	TRBD1	.	TGTGCCAGCAGTGTAAACAGGGGAACCTCCTACAATGAGCAGTTCTTC	CASSVNRGTSYNEQFF
TRBV3-1	TRBJ1-1	TRBD1	.	TGTGCCAGCAGCCAACGGCAGACAGGGGCGAGCACTGAAGCTTTCTTT	CASSQRQTGASTEAFF
TRBV30	TRBJ2-5	.	.	TGTGCCTGGAGTGCCGACAGGAATCAAGAGACCCAGTACTTC	CAWSADRNQETQYF
TRBV20-1	TRBJ1-2	.	.	TGCAGTGCTCCAGACCACAGGACTAACTATGGCTACACCTTC	CSAPDHRTNYGYTF
TRBV18	TRBJ1-1	.	.	TGTGCCAGCTCACCAGCCAGTGTGATGAACACTGAAGCTTTCTTT	CASSPASVMNTEAFF
TRBV7-9	TRBJ1-1	.	.	TGTGCCAGCAGCTTAGGGTCAGGGAGGGAAGCTTTCTTT	CASSLGSGREAFF
TRBV18	TRBJ2-1	.	.	TGTGCCAGCTCACCCTCGGGACTTAACAATGAGCAGTTCTTC	CASSPSGLNNEQFF
TRBV24-1	TRBJ1-2	.	.	TGTGCCACCAGTCCTACGGACAGTTATGGCTACACCTTC	CATSPTDSYGYTF
TRBV4-1	TRBJ2-1	.	.	TGCGCCAGCAGCCAGGTTTCGGGCCGAACCTACAATGAGCAGTTCTTC	CASSQVSGRTYNEQFF
TRBV20-1	TRBJ1-2	TRBD1	.	TGCAGTGCTAGAGGGTGGCAGGGGGATGGCTACACCTTC	CSARGWQGDGYTF
TRBV12-3/TRBV12-4	TRBJ2-2	TRBD1	.	TGTGCCAGCAGTATGACAGGGCAGAACACCGGGGAGCTGTTTTTT	CASSMTGQNTGELFF
TRBV3-1	TRBJ2-7	.	.	TGTGCCAGCAGCCAAGAGGCCCACGAGCAGTACTTC	CASSQEAHEQYF
TRBV21-1	TRBJ2-7	.	.	TGTGCCAGCAGCCGCCACGGGGACGAGCAGTACTTC	CASSRHGDEQYF
TRBV20-1	TRBJ2-7	TRBD1	.	TGCAGTGCTAGAGATTCCGGACAGGGGCCAAAAGGCTACGAGCAGTACTTC	CSARDSGQGPKGYEQYF
TRBV20-1	TRBJ1-5	.	.	TGCAGTGCTAGAGATCGCGGGGGACGCAATCAGCCCCAGCATTTT	CSARDRGGRNQPQHF
TRBV9	TRBJ2-3	TRBD2	.	TGTGCCAGCAGCGTACGGACTAGTGCAGATACGCAGTATTTT	CASSVRTSADTQYF
TRBV20-1	TRBJ2-5	.	.	TGCAGTGCTAGTAGGTGGGAAAGGGAGACCCAGTACTTC	CSASRWERETQYF
TRBV6-2/TRBV6-3	TRBJ2-7	TRBD2	.	TGTGCCAGTGGGCTAGCGGGACGTTACGAGCAGTACTTC	CASGLAGRYEQYF
TRBV4-1	TRBJ2-1	.	.	TGCGCCAGCAGCAGTCCCTTCGATAATGAGCAGTTCTTC	CASSSPFDNEQFF
TRBV5-6	TRBJ1-2	.	few	TGTGCCAGCAGCTTGGTAGCGGCTAACTATGGCTACACCTTC	CASSLVAANYGYTF
TRBV20-1	TRBJ2-2	.	.	TGCAGCGTCTCACGGACCCGCAACGGGGAGCTGTTTTTT	CSVSRTRNGELFF
TRBV25-1	TRBJ1-2	TRBD1	.	TGTGCCAGCAGTGCGGGACAGGCTTCTACGGGCTACACCTTC	CASSAGQASTGYTF
TRBV25-1	TRBJ1-2	.	.	TGTGCCAGCAGTGAGGGAGGGGCAGGGGACACAGAAGGCTACACCTTC	CASSEGGAGDTEGYTF